The 15 T cell receptor beta chains presented below share a single source sample, sequenced in a study of T cell responses to AZD1222 COVID-19 vaccine. Profiled with immunoSEQ multiplex PCR; TCRdb holds only in-frame clones, not every one. Of around 99,000 clones listed, 90% to 95% are singletons. This specimen was peripheral blood, taken 28 days after the second AZD1222 dose. Receptor source: an adult who received the AZD1222 COVID-19 vaccine.

This chain connects TRBV27 to TRBJ2-3, with 10 bases fitting TRBD2. The V segment lost 5 bases and the J segment 5 bases; nucleotides outside the gene matches: 16. The CDR3 is 18 amino acids. CDR1 and CDR2 from the germline V gene are MNHEY and SMNVEV (reference sequence). The CDR3 DNA sequence: TGTGCCAGCAGTAACCCGGTGGCTAGCGGGAGTGGTTTAGATACGCAGTATTTT. This sequence encodes CASSNPVASGSGLDTQYF.

This rearrangement joins TRBV19 to TRBJ2-7; TRBD2 agrees at 12 bases. Trimming at V came to 4 bases and at J to 1 base, leaving 8 bases not matched to a gene. The CDR3 is 17 amino acids. Germline V CDR1 and CDR2: LNHDA, SQIVND (reference sequence). The CDR3 DNA follows: TGTGCCAGTAGTAGTGATCGGGGACTAGCGGGTTCCTACGAGCAGTACTTC. This encodes CASSSDRGLAGSYEQYF. The entire variable domain, with the rest obtained from reference TRBV19 and TRBJ2-7, is as follows: DGGITQSPKYLFRKEGQNVTLSCEQNLNHDAMYWYRQDPGQGLRLIYYSQIVNDFQKGDIAEGYSVSREKKESFPLTVTSAQKNPTAFYLCASSSDRGLAGSYEQYFGPGTRLTVT.

This chain joins TRBV19 and TRBJ1-3; D is unresolved. CDR3 size: 14 residues. Trimming left V 2 bases short and J 0 bases short, with 5 bases between. The germline CDR1 and CDR2 sequences are LNHDA and SQIVND (reference sequence). The CDR3 DNA is TGTGCCAGTAGTATACTCGGCTCTGGAAACACCATATATTTT. Its protein is CASSILGSGNTIYF.

This clone has only one observation. The chain is built from TRBV9 and TRBJ2-3; D uncertain. In germline, CDR1 is SGDLS, CDR2 YYNGEE. V was trimmed by 5 bases and J by 6 bases, leaving 13 bases between them. CDR3 length: 13 amino acids. The CDR3 DNA is TGTGCCAGCAGTGGAACCGGAGTGGATACGCAGTATTTT. This encodes CASSGTGVDTQYF.

This chain connects TRBV6-5 to TRBJ1-1, with unresolved D. This CDR3 region has 13 residues. V shed 7 bases and J shed 7 bases, with 16 bases lying between them. From germline, CDR1 is MNHEY and CDR2 SVGAGI. The CDR3 sequence is CASTGLRGVEAFF. The CDR3 DNA sequence: TGTGCCAGCACAGGCCTCCGGGGAGTTGAAGCTTTCTTT.

V usage is TRBV12-3 or TRBV12-4 and J usage is TRBJ2-1, with D hard to call. The V end lost 1 base, the J end lost 8 bases, and 9 bases lay between the germline ends. The length of the CDR3 is 13 residues. Here the CDR3 reads CASSLDEDDEQFF. CDR3 DNA: TGTGCCAGCAGTTTAGATGAGGACGATGAGCAGTTCTTC.

This clone occurred once. The genes are TRBV10-3 and TRBJ2-5, with D tentatively TRBD2 (7 bases). CDR3 length equals 14 residues. The V and J ends lost 4 bases and 5 bases respectively, with 14 bases between them. CDR1 is ENHRY, CDR2 SYGVKD, per germline. The CDR3 DNA reads TGTGCCATCAGTGGAGGGGGAGGGGTTGAGACCCAGTACTTC. Encoded protein: CAISGGGGVETQYF.

The chain has TRBV29-1 and TRBJ2-5; 7 nucleotides agree with TRBD1. V lost 8 bases, J lost 0 bases, and 9 bases stayed unmatched. The CDR3 spans 14 residues. The germline gives CDR1 SQVTM, CDR2 ANQGSEA. This chain's CDR3 is CSSWGQLDQETQYF. In DNA, the CDR3 is TGCAGCTCATGGGGACAGTTAGACCAAGAGACCCAGTACTTC.

The rearrangement links TRBV4-1 to TRBJ1-5; D is unclear. V was shortened by 2 bases and J by 10 bases, with 18 bases between the two germline ends. CDR3 length equals 15 residues. Germline CDR1 is MGHRA and CDR2 is YSYEKL. The CDR3 region is CASSQIGLSPAPQHF. DNA of the CDR3: TGCGCCAGCAGCCAAATCGGCCTTTCACCCGCACCCCAGCATTTT.

The chain uses TRBV5-4 and TRBJ2-1; 9 bases fit TRBD1. CDR3 length: 13 amino acids. Germline values: CDR1 SGHNT, CDR2 YYREEE (reference sequence). Trimming removed 3 bases from V and 6 bases from J; junction bases left unmatched: 1. CDR3 region: CASSWDRANEQFF. As DNA, the CDR3 is TGTGCCAGCAGCTGGGACAGGGCCAATGAGCAGTTCTTC.

Comments on this clone: Other DNA sequences in this specimen translate into the identical CDR3. The chain uses TRBV18 and TRBJ1-2; a weak D match, TRBD1 (5 bases). The V gene lost 2 bases and the J gene lost 3 bases, with 7 bases spanning the gap. There are 13 residues in the CDR3. Germline-derived CDR1 and CDR2 are KGHSH and LQKENI. The CDR3 nucleotides are TGTGCCAGCTCACCAAGGGGTGACTATGGCTACACCTTC. Residues: CASSPRGDYGYTF.

The chain combines TRBV18 with TRBJ1-2; 7 nucleotides align to TRBD1. CDR1 is KGHSH, CDR2 LQKENI, per germline. V shed 3 bases, J shed 5 bases, and the junction held 6 bases outside the gene matches. The CDR3 is 14 amino acids. The CDR3 DNA reads as TGTGCCAGCTCACCGGACAGGTTTTCATATGGCTACACCTTC. This gives the protein CASSPDRFSYGYTF. The full variable domain, completed using reference TRBV18 and TRBJ1-2, is NAGVMQNPRHLVRRRGQEARLRCSPMKGHSHVYWYRQLPEEGLKFMVYLQKENIIDESGMPKERFSAEFPKEGPSILRIQQVVRGDSAAYFCASSPDRFSYGYTFGSGTRLTVV.

This chain uses TRBV11-2 with TRBJ1-1; D might be TRBD1 (6 bases). The CDR3 runs to 13 residues. Germline CDR1 and CDR2: SGHAT and FQNNGV. V was clipped by 0 bases and J by 11 bases, with 13 bases between them. The chain's CDR3 is CASSLDGGRGAFF. The DNA for the CDR3 is TGTGCCAGCAGCTTAGACGGGGGAAGGGGGGCTTTCTTT. Using reference TRBV11-2 and TRBJ1-1 for the parts outside the CDR3, the full variable domain is EAGVAQSPRYKIIEKRQSVAFWCNPISGHATLYWYQQILGQGPKLLIQFQNNGVVDDSQLPKDRFSAERLKGVDSTLKIQPAKLEDSAVYLCASSLDGGRGAFFGQGTRLTVV.

The chain employs TRBV29-1 and TRBJ2-1, with 9 bases fitting TRBD2. V shed 6 bases, J shed 5 bases, and the junction held 11 bases outside the gene matches. Germline CDR1 is SQVTM and CDR2 is ANQGSEA. This CDR3 region has 15 residues. CDR3 in DNA: TGCAGCGTGGGGTCCGGGACTAGCATCCACAATGAGCAGTTCTTC. Its translation: CSVGSGTSIHNEQFF.

This chain links TRBV25-1 with TRBJ2-1, with D uncertain. Per germline, CDR1 MGHDK and CDR2 SYGVNS. Trimming shortened V by 5 bases and J by 8 bases, and 16 bases separated the two germline ends. The CDR3 has 14 residues. CDR3 protein: CASSRVTSRDEQFF. The CDR3 DNA follows: TGTGCCAGCAGTAGGGTGACCTCACGGGATGAGCAGTTCTTC. The entire variable domain, with the rest obtained from reference TRBV25-1 and TRBJ2-1, is as follows: EADIYQTPRYLVIGTGKKITLECSQTMGHDKMYWYQQDPGMELHLIHYSYGVNSTEKGDLSSESTVSRIRTEHFPLTLESARPSHTSQYLCASSRVTSRDEQFFGPGTRLTVL.